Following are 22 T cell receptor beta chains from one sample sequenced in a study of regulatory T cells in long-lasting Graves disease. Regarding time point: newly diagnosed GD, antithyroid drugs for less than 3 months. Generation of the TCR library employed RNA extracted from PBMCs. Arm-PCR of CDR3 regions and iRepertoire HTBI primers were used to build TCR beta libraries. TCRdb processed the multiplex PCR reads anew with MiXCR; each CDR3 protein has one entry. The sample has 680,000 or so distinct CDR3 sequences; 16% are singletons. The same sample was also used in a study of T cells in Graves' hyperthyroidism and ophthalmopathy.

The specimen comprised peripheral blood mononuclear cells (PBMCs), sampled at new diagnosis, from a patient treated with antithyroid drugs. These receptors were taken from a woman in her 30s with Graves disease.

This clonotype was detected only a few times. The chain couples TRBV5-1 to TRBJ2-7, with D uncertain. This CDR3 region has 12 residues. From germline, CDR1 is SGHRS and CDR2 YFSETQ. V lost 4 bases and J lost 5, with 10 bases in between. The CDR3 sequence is CASSPGRHEQYF. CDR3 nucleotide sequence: TGCGCCAGCAGCCCAGGACGCCACGAGCAGTACTTC.

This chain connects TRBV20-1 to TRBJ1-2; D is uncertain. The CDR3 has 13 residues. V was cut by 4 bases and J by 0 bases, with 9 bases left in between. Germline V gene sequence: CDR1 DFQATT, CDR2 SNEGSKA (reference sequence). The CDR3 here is CSAIPYANYGYTF. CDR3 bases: TGCAGTGCTATCCCCTATGCTAACTATGGCTACACCTTC.

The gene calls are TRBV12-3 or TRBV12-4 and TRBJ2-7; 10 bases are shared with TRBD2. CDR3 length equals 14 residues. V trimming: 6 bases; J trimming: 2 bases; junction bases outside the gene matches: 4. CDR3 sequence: CASRVAGGTYEQYF. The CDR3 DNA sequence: TGTGCCAGCAGGGTAGCGGGGGGTACCTACGAGCAGTACTTC.

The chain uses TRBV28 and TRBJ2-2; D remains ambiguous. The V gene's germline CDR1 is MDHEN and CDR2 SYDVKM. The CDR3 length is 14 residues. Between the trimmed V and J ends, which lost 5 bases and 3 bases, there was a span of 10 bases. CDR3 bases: TGTGCCAGCAGTCCGCCTATACACACCGGGGAGCTGTTTTTT. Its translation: CASSPPIHTGELFF. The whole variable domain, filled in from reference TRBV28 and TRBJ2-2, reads DVKVTQSSRYLVKRTGEKVFLECVQDMDHENMFWYRQDPGLGLRLIYFSYDVKMKEKGDIPEGYSVSREKKERFSLILESASTNQTSMYLCASSPPIHTGELFFGEGSRLTVL.

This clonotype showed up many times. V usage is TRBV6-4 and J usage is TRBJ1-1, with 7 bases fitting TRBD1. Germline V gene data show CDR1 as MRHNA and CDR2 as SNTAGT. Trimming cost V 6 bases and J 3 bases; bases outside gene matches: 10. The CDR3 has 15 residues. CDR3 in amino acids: CASSPSIRGDTEAFF. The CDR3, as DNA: TGTGCCAGCAGCCCCAGCATCAGGGGGGACACTGAAGCTTTCTTT.

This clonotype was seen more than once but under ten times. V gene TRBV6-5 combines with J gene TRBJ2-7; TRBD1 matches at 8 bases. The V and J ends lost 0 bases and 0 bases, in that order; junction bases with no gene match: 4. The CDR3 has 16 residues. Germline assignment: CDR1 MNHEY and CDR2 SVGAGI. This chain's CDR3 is CASSYSRTGSSYEQYF. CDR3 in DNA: TGTGCCAGCAGTTACTCACGGACAGGGAGCTCCTACGAGCAGTACTTC.

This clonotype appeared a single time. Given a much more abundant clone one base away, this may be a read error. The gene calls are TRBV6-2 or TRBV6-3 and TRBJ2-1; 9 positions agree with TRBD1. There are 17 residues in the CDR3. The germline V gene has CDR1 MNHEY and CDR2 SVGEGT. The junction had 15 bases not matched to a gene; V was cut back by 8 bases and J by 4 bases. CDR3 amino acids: CASLPDRGSAGYNEQFF. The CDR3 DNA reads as TGTGCCAGCCTCCCGGACAGGGGTTCAGCGGGATACAATGAGCAGTTCTTC.

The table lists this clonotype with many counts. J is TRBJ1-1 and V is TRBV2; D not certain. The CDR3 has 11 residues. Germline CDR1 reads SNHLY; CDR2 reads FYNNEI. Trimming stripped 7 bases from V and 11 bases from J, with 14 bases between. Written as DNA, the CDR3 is TGTGCCAGCAATAGGATTCTGGAGGCTTTCTTT. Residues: CASNRILEAFF.

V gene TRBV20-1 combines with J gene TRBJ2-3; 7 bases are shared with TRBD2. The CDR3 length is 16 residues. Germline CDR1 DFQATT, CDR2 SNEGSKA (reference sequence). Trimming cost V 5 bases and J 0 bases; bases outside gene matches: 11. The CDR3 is CSAPKSSGSSTDTQYF. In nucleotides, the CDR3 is TGCAGTGCTCCGAAGAGTAGCGGGTCGAGCACAGATACGCAGTATTTT.

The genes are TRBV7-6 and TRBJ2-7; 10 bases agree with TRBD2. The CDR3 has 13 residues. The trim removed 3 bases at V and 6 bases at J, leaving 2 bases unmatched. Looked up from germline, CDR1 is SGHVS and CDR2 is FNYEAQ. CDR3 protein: CASSFLAGAEQYF. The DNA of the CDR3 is TGTGCCAGCAGCTTTCTAGCGGGAGCCGAGCAGTACTTC.

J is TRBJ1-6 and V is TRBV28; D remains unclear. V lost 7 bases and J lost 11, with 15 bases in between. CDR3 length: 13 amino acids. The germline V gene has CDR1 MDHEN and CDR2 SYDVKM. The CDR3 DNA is TGTGCCAGCACCGACCAGCCTTCTACACCCCTCCACTTT. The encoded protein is CASTDQPSTPLHF. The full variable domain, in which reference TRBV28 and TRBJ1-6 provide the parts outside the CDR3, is DVKVTQSSRYLVKRTGEKVFLECVQDMDHENMFWYRQDPGLGLRLIYFSYDVKMKEKGDIPEGYSVSREKKERFSLILESASTNQTSMYLCASTDQPSTPLHFGNGTRLTVT.

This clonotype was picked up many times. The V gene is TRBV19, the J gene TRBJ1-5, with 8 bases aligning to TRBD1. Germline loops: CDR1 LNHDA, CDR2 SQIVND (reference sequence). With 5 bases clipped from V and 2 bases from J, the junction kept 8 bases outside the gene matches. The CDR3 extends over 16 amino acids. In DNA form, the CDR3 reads TGTGCCAGTAGTCCCGGGGGGACAGGCGGCAATCAGCCCCAGCATTTT. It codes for CASSPGGTGGNQPQHF.

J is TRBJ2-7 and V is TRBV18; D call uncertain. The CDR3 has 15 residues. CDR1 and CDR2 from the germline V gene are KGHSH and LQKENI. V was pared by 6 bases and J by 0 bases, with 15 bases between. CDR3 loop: CASSPPGLSSYEQYF. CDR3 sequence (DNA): TGTGCCAGCTCCCCGCCGGGCCTGAGCTCCTACGAGCAGTACTTC.

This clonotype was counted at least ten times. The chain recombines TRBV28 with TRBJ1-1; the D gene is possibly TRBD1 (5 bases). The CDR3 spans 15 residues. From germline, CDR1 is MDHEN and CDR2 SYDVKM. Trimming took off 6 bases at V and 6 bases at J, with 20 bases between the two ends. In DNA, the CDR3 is TGTGCCAGCAGCGCCTCAGAAGGGGCAGGCGCTGAAGCTTTCTTT. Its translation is CASSASEGAGAEAFF.

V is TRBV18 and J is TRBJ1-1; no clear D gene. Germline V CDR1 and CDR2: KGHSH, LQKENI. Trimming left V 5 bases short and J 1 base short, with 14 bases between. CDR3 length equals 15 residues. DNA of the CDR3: TGTGCCAGCTCAGCCGTAGACTTGAGGAACACTGAAGCTTTCTTT. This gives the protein CASSAVDLRNTEAFF. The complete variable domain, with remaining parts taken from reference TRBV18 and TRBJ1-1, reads NAGVMQNPRHLVRRRGQEARLRCSPMKGHSHVYWYRQLPEEGLKFMVYLQKENIIDESGMPKERFSAEFPKEGPSILRIQQVVRGDSAAYFCASSAVDLRNTEAFFGQGTRLTVV.

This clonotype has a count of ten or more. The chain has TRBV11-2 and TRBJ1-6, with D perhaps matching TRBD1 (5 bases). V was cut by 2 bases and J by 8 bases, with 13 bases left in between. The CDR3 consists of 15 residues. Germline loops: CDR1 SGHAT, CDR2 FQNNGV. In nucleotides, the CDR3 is TGTGCCAGCAGCTTACAGGGACGAATGGATTCACCCCTCCACTTT. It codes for CASSLQGRMDSPLHF.

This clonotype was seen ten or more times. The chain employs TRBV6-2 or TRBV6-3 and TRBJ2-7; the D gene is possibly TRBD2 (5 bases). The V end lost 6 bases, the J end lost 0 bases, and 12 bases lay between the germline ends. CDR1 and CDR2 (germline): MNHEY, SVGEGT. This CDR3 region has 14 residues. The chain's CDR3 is CASRDRTGSYEQYF. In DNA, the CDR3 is TGTGCCAGCAGGGACCGGACTGGCTCCTACGAGCAGTACTTC.

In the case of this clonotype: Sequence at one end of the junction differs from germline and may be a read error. The CDR3 sequence is CASSHLSSPYGYTF. Written as DNA, the CDR3 is TGCGCCAGCAGCCACCTTTCCAGCCCTTATGGCTACACCTTC. The chain employs TRBV9 and TRBJ1-2; the D is unclear. The CDR3 has 14 amino acids. Germline values: CDR1 SGDLS, CDR2 YYNGEE.

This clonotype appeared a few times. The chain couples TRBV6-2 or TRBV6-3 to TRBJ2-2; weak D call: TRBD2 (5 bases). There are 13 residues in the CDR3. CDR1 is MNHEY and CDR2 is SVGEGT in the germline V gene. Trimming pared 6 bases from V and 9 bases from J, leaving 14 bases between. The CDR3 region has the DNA TGTGCCAGCAGCCATACTAGAGAGAGGGAGCTGTTTTTT. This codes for CASSHTRERELFF.

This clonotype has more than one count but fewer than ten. For the CDR3, the DNA is TGTGCCAGCAGCGACCTAGGGGCGACGGGGGCCAACGTCCTGACTTTC. Translated: CASSDLGATGANVLTF. V is TRBV5-4 and J is TRBJ2-6; TRBD1 might be the D (5 bases). Trimming left V 4 bases short and J 4 bases short, with 15 bases between. Germline V gene sequence: CDR1 SGHNT, CDR2 YYREEE (reference sequence). The CDR3 consists of 16 residues.

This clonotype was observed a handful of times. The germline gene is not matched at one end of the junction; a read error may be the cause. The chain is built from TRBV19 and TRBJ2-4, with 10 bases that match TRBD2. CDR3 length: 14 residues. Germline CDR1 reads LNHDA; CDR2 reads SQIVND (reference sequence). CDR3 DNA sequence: TGTGCCAGTAGTACACTGACTAGCGGGCCTGGGCCGTCCTTC. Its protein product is CASSTLTSGPGPSF.

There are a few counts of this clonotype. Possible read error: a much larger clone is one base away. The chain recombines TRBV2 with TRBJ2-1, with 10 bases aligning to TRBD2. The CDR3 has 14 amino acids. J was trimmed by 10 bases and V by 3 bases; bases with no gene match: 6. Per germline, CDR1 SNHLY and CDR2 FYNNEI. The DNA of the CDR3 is TGTGCCAGCAGTGACAGCGGGGGGGCGCGAGAGCAGTTCTTC. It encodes CASSDSGGAREQFF.